This T cell receptor beta chain was sequenced during a study of blood T cell repertoires in COVID-19. In the study overall: COVID-19 samples collected from the United States, Italy and Spain covered acute and convalescent phases. PBMCs, B-cell-depleted T cells, or T cells were the source of the cDNA or gDNA that made up the material.

The germline V gene has CDR1 KGHSH and CDR2 LQKENI. The CDR3 is 14 amino acids. Trimming shortened V by 1 base and J by 3 bases, and 9 bases separated the two germline ends. In the authors' methods: It was from reference gene primer amplification that nucleated cell counts were estimated. Clones were read by immunoSEQ multiplex PCR, and TCRdb kept only the in-frame ones, dropping some. V and J calls and clone size follow that table, whereas D and trimming were derived from the DNA. The sample holds 350,000 to 450,000 clones, about 86% seen once. The receptor was derived from a woman in her sixties or seventies with COVID-19, enrolled during active disease. The V call is TRBV18, the J call TRBJ1-1; D may be TRBD1 (5 bases). The sequenced sample was peripheral blood. The CDR3 bases are TGTGCCAGCTCACCACAGGGGAAGGACACTGAAGCTTTCTTT. It codes for CASSPQGKDTEAFF.